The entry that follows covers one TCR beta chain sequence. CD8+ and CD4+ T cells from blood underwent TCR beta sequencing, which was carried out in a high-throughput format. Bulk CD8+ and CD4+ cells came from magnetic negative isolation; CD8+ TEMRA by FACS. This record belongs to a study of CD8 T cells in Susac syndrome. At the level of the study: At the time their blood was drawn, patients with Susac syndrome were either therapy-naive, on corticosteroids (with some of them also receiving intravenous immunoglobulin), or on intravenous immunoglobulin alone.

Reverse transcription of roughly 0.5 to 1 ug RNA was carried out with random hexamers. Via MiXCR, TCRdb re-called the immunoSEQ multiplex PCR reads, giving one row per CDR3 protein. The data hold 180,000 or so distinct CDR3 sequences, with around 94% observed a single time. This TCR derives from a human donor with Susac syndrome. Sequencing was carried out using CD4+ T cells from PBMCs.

The CDR3 region is CASSQDLGTYNEQFF. The CDR3 nucleotides read TGCGCCAGCAGCCAAGATCTGGGGACTTACAATGAGCAGTTCTTC. This chain joins TRBV4-3 and TRBJ2-1; tentative D call: TRBD2 (6 bases). V dropped 0 bases and J dropped 4 bases, with 10 bases sitting between them. CDR1 and CDR2 from the germline V gene are LGHNA and YSLEER. The CDR3 is 15 amino acids.